Following are 12 T cell receptor beta chains from one sample sequenced in a study of blood T cell repertoires in COVID-19. Only in-frame clones appear in the TCRdb table, and some are missing; sequencing was by immunoSEQ multiplex PCR. The data show over 200,000 clones, 70% to 90% seen once. Sequencing was carried out using peripheral blood. These receptors were taken from a man aged 30-40 years with COVID-19, enrolled during active disease.

This chain joins TRBV20-1 and TRBJ1-2; maybe TRBD1 (6 bases). The ends were cut back, 7 bases at V and 6 bases at J, with 12 bases in the middle. Looked up from germline, CDR1 is DFQATT and CDR2 is SNEGSKA (reference sequence). The CDR3 length is 11 residues. CDR3 sequence reads: CSVHRVHGYTF. The DNA for the CDR3 is TGCAGTGTCCACAGGGTACATGGCTACACCTTC.

The V and J genes are TRBV6-6 and TRBJ1-2; D gene unclear. V lost 2 bases, J lost 4 bases, and 11 bases lay in between. This CDR3 region has 14 residues. Germline V lookup: CDR1 MNHNY, CDR2 SVGAGI (reference sequence). The CDR3 here is CASSYPTGPYGYTF. As DNA, the CDR3 is TGTGCCAGCAGTTACCCGACGGGTCCCTATGGCTACACCTTC.

This clone was seen a handful of times. The chain employs TRBV20-1 and TRBJ2-7, with D perhaps TRBD1 (6 bases). Germline values: CDR1 DFQATT, CDR2 SNEGSKA (reference sequence). This CDR3 is 13 amino acids long. Trimming removed 3 bases at V and 0 bases at J, with 9 bases between. DNA of the CDR3: TGCAGTGCTAGTGGCAGGGGCTCCTACGAGCAGTACTTC. Its protein is CSASGRGSYEQYF.

This rearrangement joins TRBV10-3 to TRBJ1-1; maybe TRBD1 (5 bases). CDR3 length: 11 amino acids. The germline gives CDR1 ENHRY, CDR2 SYGVKD. Trimming cost V 7 bases and J 11 bases, with 14 bases left between them. The CDR3 loop is CAIKGEVKAFF. CDR3 coding DNA: TGTGCCATCAAAGGGGAAGTGAAGGCTTTCTTT.

V is TRBV19 and J is TRBJ1-2; D gene uncertain. The CDR3 length is 16 residues. CDR1 LNHDA and CDR2 SQIVND come from the germline V gene (reference sequence). Between the trimmed V and J ends, which lost 1 base and 1 base, there was a span of 13 bases. This CDR3 reads CASSIVGSGNNYGYTF. The DNA for the CDR3 is TGTGCCAGTAGTATAGTAGGATCCGGGAATAACTATGGCTACACCTTC.

The CDR3 region is CASSPWDRSSGNTIYF. As DNA, the CDR3 is TGTGCCAGCAGCCCGTGGGACAGATCCTCTGGAAACACCATATATTTT. V is TRBV7-2 and J is TRBJ1-3, with 7 bases matching TRBD1. V dropped 5 bases and J dropped 0; count of bases not matched to a gene: 7. Germline values: CDR1 SGHTA, CDR2 FQGNSA. The CDR3 extends over 16 amino acids.

The CDR3 DNA reads as TGTGCCACCAGCACTACGGACAGGGCCTACAATGAGCAGTTCTTC. This gives the protein CATSTTDRAYNEQFF. The V and J genes are TRBV15 and TRBJ2-1, with 8 bases matching TRBD1. Trimming removed 4 bases from V and 2 bases from J; junction bases left unmatched: 4. This CDR3 has 15 residues. CDR1 and CDR2 from the germline V gene are LNHNV and YYDKDF (reference sequence).

A single count supports this clone. CDR3 bases: TGTGCCAGCATTACAGCGGGAGAGGGGGGCAATGAGCAGTTCTTC. Amino acid sequence: CASITAGEGGNEQFF. The gene calls are TRBV28 and TRBJ2-1; TRBD2 matches at 8 bases. CDR1 MDHEN and CDR2 SYDVKM come from the germline V gene. This CDR3 comprises 15 residues. Germline trimming cut 7 bases from V and 6 bases from J; bases unmatched to any gene: 11.

Turning to this clone: Sequence at one end of the junction differs from germline and may be a read error. This rearrangement joins TRBV18 to TRBJ1-5, with D possibly being TRBD1 (5 bases). Germline V CDR1 and CDR2: KGHSH, LQKENI. There are 16 residues in the CDR3. This CDR3 reads CASSPPGGVRGQPQHF. CDR3 nucleotide sequence: TGTGCCAGCTCCCCACCCGGGGGGGTTCGAGGTCAGCCCCAGCATTTT.

The chain is built from TRBV4-2 and TRBJ2-1; D is uncertain. CDR1 and CDR2 from the germline V gene are LGHNA and YNFKEQ. V was shortened by 1 base and J by 8 bases, with 6 bases between the two germline ends. The CDR3 extends over 12 amino acids. The CDR3, as DNA: TGTGCCAGCAGCCAAGCTAACGATGAGCAGTTCTTC. Protein sequence: CASSQANDEQFF.

This chain joins TRBV6-4 and TRBJ2-3; 7 bases are a match to TRBD2. Per germline, CDR1 MRHNA and CDR2 SNTAGT. The ends lost 0 bases at V and 1 base at J; junction bases unmatched: 7. The CDR3 is made up of 17 amino acids. The CDR3 protein is CASSDSYLADRTDTQYF. In nucleotides, the CDR3 is TGTGCCAGCAGTGACTCGTATCTAGCGGACCGCACAGATACGCAGTATTTT.

The rearrangement links TRBV4-3 to TRBJ1-5, with D uncertain. The germline V gene encodes CDR1 LGHNA and CDR2 YSLEER. V was clipped by 0 bases and J by 0 bases, with 12 bases between them. CDR3 size: 17 residues. CDR3 sequence reads: CASSQDRSLGSNQPQHF. CDR3 DNA: TGCGCCAGCAGCCAAGATAGATCACTAGGTAGCAATCAGCCCCAGCATTTT.